This entry lists 6 T cell receptor beta chains sequenced from one sample in a study of T cell changes during pregnancy in multiple sclerosis. The method was immunoSEQ multiplex PCR; TCRdb's version includes in-frame clones alone and lacks a portion of them. This table holds tens of thousands of clones, about 90% found once. This specimen consisted of CD4+ T cells from peripheral blood mononuclear cells, obtained in the second trimester of pregnancy. The receptors shown here come from a female donor in good health, enrolled as a control in a pregnancy study.

The gene calls are TRBV12-5 and TRBJ2-3; possible D gene TRBD1, 6 bases. CDR3 length equals 16 residues. Trimming removed 1 base at V and 2 bases at J, with 13 bases between. Germline V gene data show CDR1 as LGHNT and CDR2 as FRNRAP. CDR3 in amino acids: CASGLGSRDITDTQYF. The CDR3 DNA sequence: TGTGCTAGTGGTTTGGGAAGTCGGGACATCACAGATACGCAGTATTTT.

The chain employs TRBV6-1 and TRBJ2-1; D perhaps matches TRBD1 (6 bases). Germline assignment: CDR1 MNHNS and CDR2 SASEGT. V lost 7 bases to trimming and J lost 9 bases, with 16 bases between them. This CDR3 is built from 13 residues. DNA of the CDR3: TGTGCCAGCACCTGGAGACAGGATGGTGAGCAGTTCTTC. Translated, it gives CASTWRQDGEQFF.

The CDR3 loop reads CASGLGWLTEAFF. For the CDR3, the DNA is TGTGCCAGCGGACTGGGGTGGCTGACTGAAGCTTTCTTT. The V call is TRBV6-1, the J call TRBJ1-1; unclear D gene. V lost 8 bases and J lost 5, with 15 bases in between. CDR1 and CDR2 (germline): MNHNS, SASEGT. CDR3 length: 13 residues.

J is TRBJ1-2 and V is TRBV5-5; 7 nucleotides agree with TRBD1. Germline V gene sequence: CDR1 SGHKS, CDR2 YYEKEE (reference sequence). The CDR3 contains 14 residues. Trimming took 2 bases from V and 0 from J; bases not matched to a gene: 1. CDR3 sequence: CASSLQGTNYGYTF. As DNA, the CDR3 is TGTGCCAGCAGCTTACAGGGGACTAACTATGGCTACACCTTC.

The sample holds one count of this clone. In DNA form, the CDR3 reads TGTGCCAGGGGACCGGGAGCCAATGAGCAGTTCTTC. It yields the protein CARGPGANEQFF. V is TRBV11-3 and J is TRBJ2-1, with D possibly being TRBD2 (6 bases). The ends were cut back, 9 bases at V and 6 bases at J, with 12 bases in the middle. CDR3 length equals 12 residues. Germline CDR1 is SGHNT and CDR2 is YENEEA.

The V and J genes are TRBV27 and TRBJ2-5; D is perhaps TRBD2 (5 bases). Germline loops: CDR1 MNHEY, CDR2 SMNVEV (reference sequence). The CDR3 runs to 13 residues. V was pared by 6 bases and J by 3 bases, with 11 bases between. The CDR3 DNA is TGTGCCAGCAGAGCCGGGAAGGAAGAGACCCAGTACTTC. Its protein is CASRAGKEETQYF.